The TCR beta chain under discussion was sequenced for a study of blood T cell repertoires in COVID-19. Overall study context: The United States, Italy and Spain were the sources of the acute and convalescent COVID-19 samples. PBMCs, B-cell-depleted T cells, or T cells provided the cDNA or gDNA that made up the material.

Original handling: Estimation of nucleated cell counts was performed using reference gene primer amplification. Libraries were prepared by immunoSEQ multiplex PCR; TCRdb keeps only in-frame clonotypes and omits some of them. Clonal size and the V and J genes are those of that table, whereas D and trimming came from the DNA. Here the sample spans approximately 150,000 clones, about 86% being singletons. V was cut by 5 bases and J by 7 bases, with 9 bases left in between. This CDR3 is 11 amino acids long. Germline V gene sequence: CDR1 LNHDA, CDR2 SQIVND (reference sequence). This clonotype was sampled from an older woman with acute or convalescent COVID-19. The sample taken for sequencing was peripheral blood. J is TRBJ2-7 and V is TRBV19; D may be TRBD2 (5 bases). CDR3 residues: CASSLGNEQYF. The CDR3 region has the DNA TGTGCCAGTAGTCTCGGGAATGAGCAGTACTTC.